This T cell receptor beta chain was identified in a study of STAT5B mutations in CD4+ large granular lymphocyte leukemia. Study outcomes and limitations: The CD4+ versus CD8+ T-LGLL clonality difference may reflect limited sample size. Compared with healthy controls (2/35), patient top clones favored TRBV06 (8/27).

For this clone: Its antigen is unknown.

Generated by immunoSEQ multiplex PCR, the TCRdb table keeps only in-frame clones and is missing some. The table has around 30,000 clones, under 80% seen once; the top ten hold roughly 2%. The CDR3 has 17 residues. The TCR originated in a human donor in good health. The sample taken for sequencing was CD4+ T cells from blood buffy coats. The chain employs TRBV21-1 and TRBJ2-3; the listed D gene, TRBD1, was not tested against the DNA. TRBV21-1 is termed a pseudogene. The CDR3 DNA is TGTGCCAGCAGCCCCGAATCTACAGGGGGCGTGCGGGATACGCAGTATTTT. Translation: CASSPESTGGVRDTQYF.